This T cell receptor (beta chain) was captured in a study of vaccination and CD4 T cells after COVID-19. Across the whole study: The cells in question were stimulated using overlapping spike peptides derived from SARS-CoV-2, HCoV-NL63, HCoV-OC43 and HCoV-229E.

The Oncomine TCR Beta short-read assay was applied to DNA of cultured CD4+ T cells. A single record per CDR3 protein comes from TCRdb applying MiXCR to the PCR reads. The table lists fewer than 15,000 distinct CDR3 sequences, approximately 54% of them singletons. The treatment denotes: roughly 10-day PBMC culture with coronavirus spike peptide pools or control peptides (ViraFEST assay). Points on this clonotype: Its target is unknown.

This TCR came from a human donor who had recovered from COVID-19. The sequenced sample was CD4+ T cells from blood, cultured in vitro.

As DNA, the CDR3 is TGTGCCAGCAGTTACTCGGGGACAGGGGTTGACAATCAGCCCCAGCATTTT. Translated: CASSYSGTGVDNQPQHF. The V and J genes are TRBV6-5 and TRBJ1-5; 10 bases match TRBD1. Germline assignment: CDR1 MNHEY and CDR2 SVGAGI. The CDR3 contains 17 residues. J was trimmed by 3 bases and V by 0 bases; bases with no gene match: 5.